This TCR beta chain was sequenced during a study of a mutant IDH1 vaccine in newly diagnosed glioma. Study overall: During weeks 1, 3, 5, 7, 11, 15, 19 and 23, patients received eight vaccinations.

Study-wide points: Pseudoprogression appeared unlinked to shifts in leading peripheral T cell clonotypes.

V lost 5 bases to trimming and J lost 3 bases, with 18 bases between them. The CDR3 is made up of 16 amino acids. Per germline, CDR1 LNHNV and CDR2 YYDKDF (reference sequence). Time point in this sample: week 11, during vaccination. A single vaccine dose contained 300 ug of mutant IDH1 20-mer peptide, and topical imiquimod was used with it. This clone has more than one count but fewer than ten. Its specificity is unknown. Sequencing used immunoSEQ multiplex PCR; TCRdb keeps in-frame clones, though not all of them. Of around 40,000 clones listed, over 80% are singletons. This receptor was obtained from a middle-aged man with glioma. The chain links TRBV15 to TRBJ2-3; D possibly matches TRBD1 or TRBD2 (5 bases each). The sample was PBMCs, taken from a glioma patient whose treatment included an IDH1 peptide vaccine. The CDR3 loop reads CATSERPGGETDTQYF. Written as DNA, the CDR3 is TGTGCCACCAGCGAGAGACCTGGGGGAGAGACAGATACGCAGTATTTT.